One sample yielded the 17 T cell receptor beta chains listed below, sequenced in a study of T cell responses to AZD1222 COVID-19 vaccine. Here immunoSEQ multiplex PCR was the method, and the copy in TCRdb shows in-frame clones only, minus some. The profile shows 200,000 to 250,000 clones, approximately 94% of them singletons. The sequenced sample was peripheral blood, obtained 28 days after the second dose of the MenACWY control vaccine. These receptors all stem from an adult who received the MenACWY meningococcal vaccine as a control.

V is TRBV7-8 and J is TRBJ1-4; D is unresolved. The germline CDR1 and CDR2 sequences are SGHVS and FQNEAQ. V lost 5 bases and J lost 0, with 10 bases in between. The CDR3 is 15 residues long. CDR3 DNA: TGTGCCAGCAGCCTTGGGCCATCAACTAATGAAAAACTGTTTTTT. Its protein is CASSLGPSTNEKLFF.

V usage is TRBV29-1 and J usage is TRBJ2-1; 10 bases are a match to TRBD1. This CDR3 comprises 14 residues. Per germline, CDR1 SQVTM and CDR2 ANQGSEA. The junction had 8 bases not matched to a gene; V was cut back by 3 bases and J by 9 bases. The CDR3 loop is CSVDRGQGESEQFF. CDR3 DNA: TGCAGCGTTGACCGAGGACAGGGGGAAAGTGAGCAGTTCTTC.

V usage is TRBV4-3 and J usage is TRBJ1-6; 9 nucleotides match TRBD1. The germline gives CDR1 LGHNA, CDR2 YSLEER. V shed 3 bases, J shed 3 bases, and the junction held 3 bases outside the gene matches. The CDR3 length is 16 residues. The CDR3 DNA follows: TGCGCCAGCAGCCAGTGGGACAGGGTCTATAATTCACCCCTCCACTTT. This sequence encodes CASSQWDRVYNSPLHF.

The chain's CDR3 is CASSQLGTEGDTEAFF. The CDR3 region has the DNA TGTGCCAGCAGTCAACTAGGGACAGAGGGGGACACTGAAGCTTTCTTT. This chain uses TRBV28 with TRBJ1-1; 7 bases are a match to TRBD1. Germline V gene data show CDR1 as MDHEN and CDR2 as SYDVKM. This CDR3 spans 16 amino acids. V shed 5 bases and J 3 bases; nucleotides not matched to a gene: 12.

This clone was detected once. The CDR3 protein is CASRGGTAPEKLFF. DNA for the CDR3: TGTGCCAGCAGGGGGGGGACAGCCCCTGAAAAACTGTTTTTT. The chain joins TRBV27 to TRBJ1-4; 7 positions agree with TRBD1. Germline lookup yields CDR1 MNHEY and CDR2 SMNVEV (reference sequence). CDR3 length: 14 amino acids. V was clipped by 6 bases and J by 7 bases; unmatched bases: 8.

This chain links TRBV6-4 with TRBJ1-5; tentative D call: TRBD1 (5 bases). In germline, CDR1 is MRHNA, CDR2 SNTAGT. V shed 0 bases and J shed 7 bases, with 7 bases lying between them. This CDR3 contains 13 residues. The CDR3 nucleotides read TGTGCCAGCAGTGACTCGGAGGGGCAGCCCCAGCATTTT. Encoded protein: CASSDSEGQPQHF.

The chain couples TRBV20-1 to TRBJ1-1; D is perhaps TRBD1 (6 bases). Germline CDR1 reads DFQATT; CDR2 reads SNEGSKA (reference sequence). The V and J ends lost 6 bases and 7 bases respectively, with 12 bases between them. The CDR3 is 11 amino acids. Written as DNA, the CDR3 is TGCAGTGCCAGGGGAGGCCTTGAAGCTTTCTTT. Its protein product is CSARGGLEAFF.

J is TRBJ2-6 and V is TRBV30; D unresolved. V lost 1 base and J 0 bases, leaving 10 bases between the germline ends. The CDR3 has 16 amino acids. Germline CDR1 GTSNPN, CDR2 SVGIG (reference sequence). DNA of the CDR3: TGTGCCTGGAGTGCCCCAGGTCGCTCTGGGGCCAACGTCCTGACTTTC. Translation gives CAWSAPGRSGANVLTF.

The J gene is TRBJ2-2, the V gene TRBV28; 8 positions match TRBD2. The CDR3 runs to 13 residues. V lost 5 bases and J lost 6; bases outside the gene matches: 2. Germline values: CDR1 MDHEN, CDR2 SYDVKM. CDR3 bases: TGTGCCAGCAGTCGGACTAGCCCCGGGGAGCTGTTTTTT. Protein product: CASSRTSPGELFF. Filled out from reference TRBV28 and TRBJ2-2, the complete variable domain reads DVKVTQSSRYLVKRTGEKVFLECVQDMDHENMFWYRQDPGLGLRLIYFSYDVKMKEKGDIPEGYSVSREKKERFSLILESASTNQTSMYLCASSRTSPGELFFGEGSRLTVL.

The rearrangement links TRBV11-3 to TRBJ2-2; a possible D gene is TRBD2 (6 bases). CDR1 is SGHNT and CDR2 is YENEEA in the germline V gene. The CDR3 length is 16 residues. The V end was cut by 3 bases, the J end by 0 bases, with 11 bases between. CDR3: CASSFSGLPNTGELFF. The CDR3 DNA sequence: TGTGCCAGCAGCTTTTCGGGACTCCCGAACACCGGGGAGCTGTTTTTT.

The CDR3 bases are TGTGCCAGCAGTTCCTCGGGACTAGCGGGATCCTACGAGCAGTACTTC. The encoded protein is CASSSSGLAGSYEQYF. J is TRBJ2-7 and V is TRBV6-5; 13 bases align to TRBD2. V was clipped by 4 bases and J by 1 base; unmatched bases: 4. Germline CDR1 is MNHEY and CDR2 is SVGAGI. The length of the CDR3 is 16 residues.

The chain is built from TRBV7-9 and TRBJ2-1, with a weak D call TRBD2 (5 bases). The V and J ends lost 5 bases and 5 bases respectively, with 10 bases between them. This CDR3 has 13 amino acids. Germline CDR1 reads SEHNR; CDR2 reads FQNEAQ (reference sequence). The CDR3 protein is CASSPRGHNEQFF. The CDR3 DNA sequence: TGTGCCAGCAGCCCCCGGGGTCACAATGAGCAGTTCTTC.

Here the CDR3 reads CASSLGRSGYTF. The CDR3 DNA follows: TGTGCCAGCAGCTTAGGCAGAAGTGGCTACACCTTC. This chain joins TRBV11-2 and TRBJ1-2; D is ambiguous. CDR1 is SGHAT and CDR2 is FQNNGV in the germline V gene. The CDR3 contains 12 residues. Deletions cut 1 base from V and 7 bases from J, with 7 bases between.

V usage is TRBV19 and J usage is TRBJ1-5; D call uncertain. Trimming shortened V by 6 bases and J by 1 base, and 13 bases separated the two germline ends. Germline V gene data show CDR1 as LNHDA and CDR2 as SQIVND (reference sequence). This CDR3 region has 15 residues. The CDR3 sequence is CASRRALSSNQPQHF. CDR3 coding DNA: TGTGCCAGTAGGAGAGCCCTTTCAAGCAATCAGCCCCAGCATTTT.

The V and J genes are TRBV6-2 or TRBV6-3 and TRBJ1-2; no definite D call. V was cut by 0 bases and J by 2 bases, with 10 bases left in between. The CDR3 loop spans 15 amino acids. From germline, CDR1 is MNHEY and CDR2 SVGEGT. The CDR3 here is CASSYSSISNYGYTF. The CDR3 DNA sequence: TGTGCCAGCAGTTACTCGTCCATATCAAACTATGGCTACACCTTC.

This CDR3 is CASKSRMASGQLQETQYF. The DNA for the CDR3 is TGTGCCAGCAAAAGCCGAATGGCCAGCGGCCAGCTACAAGAGACCCAGTACTTC. The genes are TRBV27 and TRBJ2-5; D is perhaps TRBD2 (5 bases). Trimming shortened V by 7 bases and J by 2 bases, and 26 bases separated the two germline ends. The CDR3 spans 18 residues. Germline lookup yields CDR1 MNHEY and CDR2 SMNVEV (reference sequence).

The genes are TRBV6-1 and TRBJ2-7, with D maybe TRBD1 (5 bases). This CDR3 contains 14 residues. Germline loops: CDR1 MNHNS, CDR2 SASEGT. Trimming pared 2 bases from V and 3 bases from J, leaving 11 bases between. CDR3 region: CASSELRQYYEQYF. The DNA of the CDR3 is TGTGCCAGCAGTGAATTGAGACAGTACTACGAGCAGTACTTC.